Reported below is one TCR beta chain. The data derive from a study of blood T cell repertoires in COVID-19. Study-level background: COVID-19 samples collected from the United States, Italy and Spain covered acute and convalescent phases. T cells, B-cell-depleted T cells, or PBMCs supplied cDNA or gDNA.

Clones were read by immunoSEQ multiplex PCR, and TCRdb kept only the in-frame ones, dropping some. There are roughly 250,000 clones in the sample; roughly nine tenths occur only once, and less than 2.5% lies in the top ten. The CDR3 runs to 15 residues. Trimming left V 2 bases short and J 1 base short, with 12 bases between. Germline assignment: CDR1 SGHRS and CDR2 YFSETQ. Participants were aged about 18 to 90 years, lived in around 22 US areas, and enrolled virtually. The study counted Cohort 3 donors as recovered given two negative PCRs, clearance, or symptom resolution. The origin of this receptor is a woman younger than 35 who had recovered from COVID-19. The rearrangement uses TRBV5-1 and TRBJ1-1; D gene ambiguous. The sequencing sample was made of PBMCs or T cells enriched from blood (not recorded which). The CDR3 protein is CASSFREAGNTEAFF. CDR3 DNA: TGCGCCAGCAGCTTTAGGGAGGCAGGGAACACTGAAGCTTTCTTT.